Presented here are 9 T cell receptor beta chains from one specimen sequenced in a study of PD-L1 blockade in urothelial cancer (dated by TCRdb to about 2017). Receptor libraries were prepared by the immunoSEQ multiplex PCR assay. TCRdb provides this immuneACCESS table in a form limited to in-frame rearrangements. Some clones are lacking; in checked studies, under half of them reflect an unresolved V gene, and why the rest are absent is not known. The sample data list some 100,000 clones, and about nine tenths of these were observed just once. Of the sample, 0.8% to 1% is held by the ten largest clones. Sequenced material: PBMCs, taken around atezolizumab (anti-PD-L1) treatment. The source is an elderly woman with urothelial cancer.

This chain uses TRBV7-6 with TRBJ2-5; D might be TRBD1 (6 bases). The CDR3 has 13 residues. Trimming took 4 bases from V and 5 from J, leaving 11 bases between them. Germline loops: CDR1 SGHVS, CDR2 FNYEAQ. Written as DNA, the CDR3 is TGTGCCAGCAGCTCAGGGGATTTCGAGACCCAGTACTTC. Translating it yields CASSSGDFETQYF. Variable domain in full (rest from reference TRBV7-6 and TRBJ2-5): GAGVSQSPRYKVTKRGQDVALRCDPISGHVSLYWYRQALGQGPEFLTYFNYEAQQDKSGLPNDRFSAERPEGSISTLTIQRTEQRDSAMYRCASSSGDFETQYFGPGTRLLVL.

This clone was seen a handful of times. The J gene is TRBJ1-5, the V gene TRBV29-1, with 11 positions matching TRBD1. Unmatched junction bases numbered 9, after V lost 5 bases and J lost 3 bases. Germline V gives CDR1 SQVTM, CDR2 ANQGSEA. The CDR3 runs to 16 residues. CDR3 amino acids: CSVLLGTGGFNQPQHF. The CDR3 nucleotides are TGCAGCGTTCTACTCGGGACAGGGGGTTTCAATCAGCCCCAGCATTTT.

The chain combines TRBV10-3 with TRBJ1-5; D is undetermined. The CDR3 extends over 14 amino acids. Trimming shortened V by 0 bases and J by 2 bases, and 5 bases separated the two germline ends. Per the germline V gene, CDR1 is ENHRY and CDR2 is SYGVKD. In nucleotides, the CDR3 is TGTGCCATCAGTGAGTCGGCGGGCAATCAGCCCCAGCATTTT. This sequence encodes CAISESAGNQPQHF.

This sequence joins TRBV27 and TRBJ1-2; 7 bases match TRBD1. CDR3 size: 14 residues. The V and J ends lost 4 bases and 3 bases, in that order; junction bases with no gene match: 5. Germline loops: CDR1 MNHEY, CDR2 SMNVEV (reference sequence). The CDR3 DNA reads as TGTGCCAGCAGTTCCCGGGACAGCTACTATGGCTACACCTTC. This sequence encodes CASSSRDSYYGYTF.

This chain joins TRBV10-3 and TRBJ1-2; 7 bases line up with TRBD1. Germline loops: CDR1 ENHRY, CDR2 SYGVKD. There are 16 residues in the CDR3. Unmatched junction bases numbered 8, after V lost 3 bases and J lost 1 base. The CDR3 nucleotides read TGTGCCATCAGTGACCAGGGGGACGATGTTAACTATGGCTACACCTTC. Translating it yields CAISDQGDDVNYGYTF.

V gene TRBV9 combines with J gene TRBJ2-1, with TRBD2 matching 11 bases. After removal of 7 bases from V and 0 bases from J, the junction contained 3 bases not matched to a gene. The CDR3 is 15 residues long. Germline lookup yields CDR1 SGDLS and CDR2 YYNGEE. In DNA, the CDR3 is TGTGCCAGCGGAGGGACTAGCGGCTCCTACAATGAGCAGTTCTTC. Its translation: CASGGTSGSYNEQFF.

J is TRBJ2-2 and V is TRBV30; D might be TRBD2 (5 bases). CDR1 GTSNPN and CDR2 SVGIG come from the germline V gene (reference sequence). The CDR3 extends over 14 amino acids. V lost 3 bases and J 5 bases, leaving 13 bases between the germline ends. Written as DNA, the CDR3 is TGTGCCTGGAGCCAACCACTAGGAACCGGGGAGCTGTTTTTT. Protein sequence: CAWSQPLGTGELFF. The full variable domain, its missing parts supplied by reference TRBV30 and TRBJ2-2, is SQTIHQWPATLVQPVGSPLSLECTVEGTSNPNLYWYRQAAGRGLQLLFYSVGIGQISSEVPQNLSASRPQDRQFILSSKKLLLSDSGFYLCAWSQPLGTGELFFGEGSRLTVL.

The chain employs TRBV11-2 and TRBJ2-1; 10 bases line up with TRBD2. V lost 2 bases, J lost 7 bases, and 8 bases stayed unmatched. The CDR3 runs 16 residues. The germline CDR1 and CDR2 sequences are SGHAT and FQNNGV. CDR3 amino acids: CASSLRAGGRVNEQFF. The CDR3 nucleotides read TGTGCCAGCAGCTTACGAGCGGGAGGGCGAGTAAATGAGCAGTTCTTC.

This clone was seen a handful of times. The chain employs TRBV5-1 and TRBJ1-1, with D possibly matching TRBD1 (5 bases). CDR3 size: 15 residues. Trimming took 4 bases from V and 5 from J, leaving 18 bases between them. Germline CDR1 SGHRS, CDR2 YFSETQ. This chain's CDR3 is CASSHKAGGRTEAFF. The CDR3 nucleotides are TGCGCCAGCAGCCACAAGGCGGGGGGTCGAACTGAAGCTTTCTTT.